The sequence of this TCR beta chain was determined in a study of T-cell reconstitution after alpha-beta-depleted transplantation in children. Unique molecular identifiers were used to barcode this TCRbeta library. TCRdb re-called the PCR reads through MiXCR, storing one row per CDR3 protein. The table lists about 900,000 distinct CDR3 sequences, about 29% of them singletons. Study-level points and caveats: Where alpha-beta T cells came from about two months after transplant was reportedly several hundred expanded graft clones.

The germline V gene encodes CDR1 LNHNV and CDR2 YYDKDF (reference sequence). The trim removed 1 base at V and 2 bases at J, leaving 8 bases unmatched. The CDR3 loop spans 17 amino acids. This clonotype was seen ten or more times. Its antigen is currently unknown. The sequence was collected from a boy less than two years old who had a stem cell transplant for SCID, so the T cells may come from the graft donor. The chain links TRBV15 to TRBJ2-3; the match to TRBD1 covers 8 bases. The sequencing here drew on PBMCs, mostly from graft donor cells, taken 360 days after TCRalphabeta/CD19-depleted stem cell transplant. The CDR3 DNA follows: TGTGCCACCAGCAGAGGCCGCCGGACAGGGTTCACAGATACGCAGTATTTT. Its translation is CATSRGRRTGFTDTQYF.